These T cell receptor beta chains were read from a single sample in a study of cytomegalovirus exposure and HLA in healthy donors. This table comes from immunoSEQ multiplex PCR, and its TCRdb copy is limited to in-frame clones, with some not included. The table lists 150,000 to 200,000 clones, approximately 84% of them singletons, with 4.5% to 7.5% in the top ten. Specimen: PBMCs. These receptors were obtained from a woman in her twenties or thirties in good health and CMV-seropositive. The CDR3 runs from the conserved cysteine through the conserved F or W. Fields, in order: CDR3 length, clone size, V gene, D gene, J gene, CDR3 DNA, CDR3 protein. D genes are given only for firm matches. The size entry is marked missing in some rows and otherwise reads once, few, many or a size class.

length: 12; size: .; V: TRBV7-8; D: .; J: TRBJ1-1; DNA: TGTGCCAGCAGCTTAAGCCAGGGGCAAGCTTTCTTT; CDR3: CASSLSQGQAFF
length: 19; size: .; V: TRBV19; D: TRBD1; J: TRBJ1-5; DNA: TGTGCCAGTAGTATTTTCCCGCCGGGACAGGGAGGGAGCAATCAGCCCCAGCATTTT; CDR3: CASSIFPPGQGGSNQPQHF
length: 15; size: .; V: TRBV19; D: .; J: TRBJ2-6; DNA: TGTGCCAGTAGTATTGGGCCCTCTGGGGCCAACGTCCTGACTTTC; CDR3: CASSIGPSGANVLTF
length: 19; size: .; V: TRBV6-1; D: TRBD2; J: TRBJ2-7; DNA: TGTGCCAGCAGTGAAGCGACCGGGACTAGCGGGAGCCCACCCAGAGCAGTGACCTTC; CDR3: CASSEATGTSGSPPRAVTF
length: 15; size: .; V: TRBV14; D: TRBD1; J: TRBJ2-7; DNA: TGTGCCAGCAGCCAAGGACAGGGGGTCTCCTACGAGCAGTACTTC; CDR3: CASSQGQGVSYEQYF
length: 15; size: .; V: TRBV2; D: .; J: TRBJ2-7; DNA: TGTGCCAGCAGTGAAGCGCTTGCAGTCACCTACGAGCAGTACTTC; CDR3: CASSEALAVTYEQYF
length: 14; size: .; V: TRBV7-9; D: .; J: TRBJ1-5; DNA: TGTGCCAGCAGCCCACCCAGGGCTAATCAGCCCCAGCATTTT; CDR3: CASSPPRANQPQHF
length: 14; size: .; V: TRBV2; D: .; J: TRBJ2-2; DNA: TGTGCCAGCAGGGGCAGATTTAGTCCCGGGGAGCTGTTTTTT; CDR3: CASRGRFSPGELFF
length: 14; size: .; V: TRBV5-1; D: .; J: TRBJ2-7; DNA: TGCGCCAGCACCCGGGACACTAACACCTACGAGCAGTACTTC; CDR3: CASTRDTNTYEQYF
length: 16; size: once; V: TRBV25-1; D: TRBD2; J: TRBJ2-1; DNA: TGTGCCAGCAGTGAACGGGGGAGCGGGGGGGGCAATGAGCAGTTCTTC; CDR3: CASSERGSGGGNEQFF
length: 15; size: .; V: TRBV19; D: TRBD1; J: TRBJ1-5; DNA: TGTGCCAGTAGTATAAAACGGGACAGGGGAGAGCCCCAGCATTTT; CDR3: CASSIKRDRGEPQHF
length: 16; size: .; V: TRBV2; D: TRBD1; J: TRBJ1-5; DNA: TGTGCCGGTCACTCCGGGACAGGAGGAAGAAATCAGCCCCAGCATTTT; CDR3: CAGHSGTGGRNQPQHF
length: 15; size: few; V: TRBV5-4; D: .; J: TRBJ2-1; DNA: TGTGCCAGCAGCTTGGCGGGTCTTGCCTACAATGAGCAGTTCTTC; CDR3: CASSLAGLAYNEQFF
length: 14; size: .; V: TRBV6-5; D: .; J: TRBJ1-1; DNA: TGTGCCAGCAGTTACTCTCCGGGGAGACCTGAAGCTTTCTTT; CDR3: CASSYSPGRPEAFF
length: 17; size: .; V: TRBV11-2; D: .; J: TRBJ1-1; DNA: TGTGCCAGCAGCTTAGGAACCTACAGGGACACCTCCGTTGGAGCTTTCTTT; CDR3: CASSLGTYRDTSVGAFF
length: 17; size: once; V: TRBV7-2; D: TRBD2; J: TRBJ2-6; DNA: TGTGCCAGCAGCTTAATGCCTAGCGGCTCTGGGGCCAACGTCCTGACTTTC; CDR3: CASSLMPSGSGANVLTF
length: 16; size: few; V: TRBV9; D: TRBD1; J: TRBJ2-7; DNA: TGTGCCAGCAGTGAAGACCCGGGACAGGGGGCCCACGAGCAGTACTTC; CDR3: CASSEDPGQGAHEQYF
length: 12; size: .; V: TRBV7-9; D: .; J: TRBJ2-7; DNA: TGTTCCAGCAGCGGACAGACCTACGAGCAGTACTTC; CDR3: CSSSGQTYEQYF